The 23 T cell receptor beta chains below were found in one sample sequenced in a study of T-cell memory formation after mild COVID-19. One entry per CDR3 protein results from TCRdb running MiXCR on the 5' RACE reads. The data contain a few hundred thousand distinct CDR3 sequences, about 17% of them singletons. The sequencing sample was made of PBMCs or a T cell subset sorted from them (not recorded which). The receptors were sampled from a man aged 18-30 years who had mild COVID-19 (a few samples of this study predate the infection). Cell type and time point are not known.

This clonotype was counted a few times. The J gene is TRBJ1-2, the V gene TRBV6-1; 10 bases fit TRBD1. V shed 8 bases and J 7 bases; nucleotides not matched to a gene: 13. Looked up from germline, CDR1 is MNHNS and CDR2 is SASEGT. The CDR3 is 15 amino acids. DNA of the CDR3: TGTGCCAGCTTATACTCCGGGACAGGGGAAGTTGGCTACACCTTC. Translation: CASLYSGTGEVGYTF.

The chain has TRBV20-1 and TRBJ2-3, with 9 bases matching TRBD2. Trimming at V came to 5 bases and at J to 2 bases, leaving 5 bases not matched to a gene. CDR1 DFQATT and CDR2 SNEGSKA come from the germline V gene (reference sequence). CDR3 length: 14 amino acids. The CDR3 DNA reads as TGCAGTGCTCCGACTAGCGGACCCACAGATACGCAGTATTTT. It encodes CSAPTSGPTDTQYF.

The chain joins TRBV7-2 to TRBJ2-2; the match to TRBD1 covers 9 bases. V lost 1 base and J lost 7; bases outside the gene matches: 10. CDR1 SGHTA and CDR2 FQGNSA come from the germline V gene. This CDR3 is 17 amino acids long. This CDR3 is CASSLVGGQGPGGELFF. The CDR3 region has the DNA TGTGCCAGCAGCTTAGTAGGGGGACAGGGCCCCGGCGGGGAGCTGTTTTTT.

The chain recombines TRBV7-2 with TRBJ2-5; 7 bases are shared with TRBD1. Trimming cost V 6 bases and J 5 bases; bases outside gene matches: 9. The CDR3 has 14 residues. Germline V gives CDR1 SGHTA, CDR2 FQGNSA. The DNA for the CDR3 is TGTGCCAGCAGGCCCGGGGACAGATGGGAGACCCAGTACTTC. It yields the protein CASRPGDRWETQYF.

This clonotype was seen a handful of times. The chain joins TRBV7-9 to TRBJ2-1, with 7 bases fitting TRBD2. The CDR3 has 14 amino acids. Germline V gene data show CDR1 as SEHNR and CDR2 as FQNEAQ (reference sequence). Trimming at V came to 2 bases and at J to 4 bases, leaving 2 bases not matched to a gene. This chain's CDR3 is CASSLSSGYNEQFF. The CDR3 nucleotides read TGTGCCAGCAGCTTATCTAGCGGATACAATGAGCAGTTCTTC.

This sequence joins TRBV12-3 or TRBV12-4 and TRBJ2-5; 12 bases are shared with TRBD2. The length of the CDR3 is 15 residues. V was pared by 8 bases and J by 2 bases, with 6 bases of the junction left unmatched. CDR3 amino acids: CASGGLAGRQETQYF. In nucleotides, the CDR3 is TGTGCCAGCGGGGGACTAGCGGGCCGTCAAGAGACCCAGTACTTC.

V gene TRBV5-1 combines with J gene TRBJ2-2, with D possibly TRBD2 on 5 matching bases. V lost 2 bases and J 4 bases, leaving 18 bases between the germline ends. Germline V CDR1 and CDR2: SGHRS, YFSETQ. The CDR3 has 17 amino acids. The CDR3 protein is CASSFWTGLTGTGELFF. In nucleotides, the CDR3 is TGCGCCAGCAGCTTCTGGACGGGGTTAACGGGCACCGGGGAGCTGTTTTTT.

The gene calls are TRBV9 and TRBJ2-7; 14 bases fit TRBD2. The germline V gene has CDR1 SGDLS and CDR2 YYNGEE. J gave up 9 bases and V 4 bases, and 6 bases lay outside the gene matches. The CDR3 spans 14 residues. DNA for the CDR3: TGTGCCAGCAGCCCAGGACTAGCGGGGGGCTTGCAGTACTTC. Translated: CASSPGLAGGLQYF.

This clonotype was counted only a few times. One end of the junction is discordant with germline, which a read error may explain. This chain links TRBV7-9 with TRBJ2-1; D remains unclear. The CDR3 covers 8 residues. Germline V CDR1 and CDR2: SEHNR, FQNEAQ (reference sequence). CDR3 residues: CASSPSGF. CDR3 nucleotides: TGTGCCAGCAGCCCCAGTGGCTTC.

This clonotype turned up a few times. J is TRBJ2-7 and V is TRBV3-1; 11 bases agree with TRBD2. Per germline, CDR1 LGHDT and CDR2 YNNKEL (reference sequence). J lost 9 bases, V lost 2 bases, and 6 bases had no gene match. The CDR3 is 14 residues long. The CDR3 here is CASSQKIAGGMQYF. The CDR3 region has the DNA TGTGCCAGCAGCCAAAAGATAGCGGGGGGGATGCAGTACTTC.

This rearrangement joins TRBV7-8 to TRBJ2-2; perhaps D is TRBD1 or TRBD2 (5 bases each). The CDR3 has 16 residues. The V end lost 5 bases, the J end lost 1 base, and 14 bases lay between the germline ends. Germline CDR1 is SGHVS and CDR2 is FQNEAQ. The CDR3 nucleotides are TGTGCCAGCAGCAGTAGTTGGGGGAGGAACACCGGGGAGCTGTTTTTT. It specifies CASSSSWGRNTGELFF.

CDR3 nucleotide sequence: TGTGCCAGCAGCTTAACCAGGGATAAGGACGAGCAGTACTTC. Translation: CASSLTRDKDEQYF. The chain is built from TRBV7-3 and TRBJ2-7, with D possibly being TRBD1 (5 bases). Between the trimmed V and J ends, which lost 0 bases and 5 bases, there was a span of 11 bases. The CDR3 runs to 14 residues. The V gene's germline CDR1 is SGHTA and CDR2 FQGTGA.

This clonotype was seen only a few times. The chain recombines TRBV7-6 with TRBJ1-2; 7 bases fit TRBD1. CDR1 is SGHVS, CDR2 FNYEAQ, per germline. This CDR3 has 15 residues. J was trimmed by 2 bases and V by 5 bases; bases with no gene match: 8. This CDR3 is CASSHRQGVNYGYTF. In DNA, the CDR3 is TGTGCCAGCAGCCACCGACAGGGCGTAAACTATGGCTACACCTTC.

This clonotype was seen a few times. The CDR3 protein is CASSQETGRNYGYTF. The CDR3 DNA is TGTGCCAGCAGCCAAGAGACAGGCCGAAACTATGGCTACACCTTC. This chain uses TRBV4-2 with TRBJ1-2; a possible D gene is TRBD1 (6 bases). Trimming shortened V by 0 bases and J by 2 bases, and 10 bases separated the two germline ends. From germline, CDR1 is LGHNA and CDR2 YNFKEQ. CDR3 length: 15 residues.

V and J are TRBV28 and TRBJ2-7; D may match TRBD1 or TRBD2 (5 bases each). V was shortened by 7 bases and J by 5 bases, with 24 bases between the two germline ends. Germline lookup yields CDR1 MDHEN and CDR2 SYDVKM. The CDR3 loop spans 16 amino acids. CDR3 protein: CASTTGWQGVVDEQYV. CDR3 DNA sequence: TGTGCCAGCACCACTGGATGGCAGGGAGTTGTCGACGAGCAGTACGTC.

This clonotype was recorded a few times. The chain recombines TRBV20-1 with TRBJ1-5; D is perhaps TRBD1 (5 bases). The length of the CDR3 is 16 residues. Trimming removed 0 bases at V and 5 bases at J, with 17 bases between. CDR1 DFQATT and CDR2 SNEGSKA come from the germline V gene (reference sequence). DNA of the CDR3: TGCAGTGCTAGAGAAGCGACCGGGACTCCTGATCAGCCCCAGCATTTT. Translated, it gives CSAREATGTPDQPQHF.

The chain links TRBV7-2 to TRBJ2-7, with D hard to call. Trimming shortened V by 5 bases and J by 7 bases, and 15 bases separated the two germline ends. The CDR3 is 13 amino acids. CDR1 and CDR2 from the germline V gene are SGHTA and FQGNSA. CDR3 sequence: CASSGDWFGEQYF. For the CDR3, the DNA is TGTGCCAGCAGCGGAGATTGGTTTGGGGAGCAGTACTTC. The whole variable domain, remainder taken from reference TRBV7-2 and TRBJ2-7, is GAGVSQSPSNKVTEKGKDVELRCDPISGHTALYWYRQSLGQGLEFLIYFQGNSAPDKSGLPSDRFSAERTGGSVSTLTIQRTQQEDSAVYLCASSGDWFGEQYFGPGTRLTVT.

This clonotype appeared a few times. The V and J genes are TRBV4-3 and TRBJ1-5; no clear D gene. V lost 1 base and J lost 0, with 7 bases in between. Germline V CDR1 and CDR2: LGHNA, YSLEER. CDR3 length: 15 residues. The CDR3 region has the DNA TGCGCCAGCAGCCAAGGAAGGGATAGCAATCAGCCCCAGCATTTT. Amino acid sequence: CASSQGRDSNQPQHF.

This clonotype was seen ten or more times. This chain joins TRBV12-3 or TRBV12-4 and TRBJ2-1; 9 nucleotides line up with TRBD1. The CDR3 has 14 amino acids. Germline trimming cut 2 bases from V and 9 bases from J; bases unmatched to any gene: 5. The CDR3, as DNA: TGTGCCAGCAGTTTAAGGGGACAGGGCTTTGAGCAGTTCTTC. Translation gives CASSLRGQGFEQFF.

This clonotype came up a few times. V and J are TRBV5-1 and TRBJ2-5; D is possibly TRBD2 (5 bases). CDR1 SGHRS and CDR2 YFSETQ come from the germline V gene. Trimming took off 4 bases at V and 3 bases at J, with 13 bases between the two ends. This CDR3 has 14 residues. CDR3 residues: CASSPAPGEETQYF. For the CDR3, the DNA is TGCGCCAGCAGCCCAGCCCCCGGGGAAGAGACCCAGTACTTC.

The V gene is TRBV4-2, the J gene TRBJ2-7; D is possibly TRBD2 (5 bases). Trimming cost V 4 bases and J 0 bases, with 13 bases left between them. The CDR3 is 15 amino acids. CDR1 LGHNA and CDR2 YNFKEQ come from the germline V gene. The CDR3 coding sequence is TGTGCCAGCAGCCCTAGCTTAATGTCCTCCTACGAGCAGTACTTC. This gives the protein CASSPSLMSSYEQYF.

This clonotype occurred a few times. The chain has TRBV12-3 or TRBV12-4 and TRBJ2-1; D remains unclear. The length of the CDR3 is 13 residues. The V end was cut by 7 bases, the J end by 9 bases, with 16 bases between. The CDR3 DNA reads as TGTGCCAGCACCCCCGCTTATTTCGGTGAGCAGTTCTTC. It encodes CASTPAYFGEQFF.

This chain uses TRBV6-5 with TRBJ2-2; D is undetermined. From germline, CDR1 is MNHEY and CDR2 SVGAGI. V lost 2 bases and J 1 base, leaving 5 bases between the germline ends. The CDR3 runs to 14 residues. In DNA, the CDR3 is TGTGCCAGCAGTTACGGTGGGAACACCGGGGAGCTGTTTTTT. Translated: CASSYGGNTGELFF.